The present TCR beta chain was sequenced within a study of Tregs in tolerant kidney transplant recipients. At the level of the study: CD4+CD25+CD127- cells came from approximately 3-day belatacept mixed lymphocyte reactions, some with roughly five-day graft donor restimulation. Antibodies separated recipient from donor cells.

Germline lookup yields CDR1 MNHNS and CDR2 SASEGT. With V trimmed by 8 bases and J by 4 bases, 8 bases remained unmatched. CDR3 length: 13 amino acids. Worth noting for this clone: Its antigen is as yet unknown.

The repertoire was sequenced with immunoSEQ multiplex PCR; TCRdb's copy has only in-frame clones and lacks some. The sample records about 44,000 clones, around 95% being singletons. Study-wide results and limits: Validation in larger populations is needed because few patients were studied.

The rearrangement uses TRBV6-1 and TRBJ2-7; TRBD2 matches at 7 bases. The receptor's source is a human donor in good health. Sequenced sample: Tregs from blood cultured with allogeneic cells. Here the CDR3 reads CASSFLGGYEQYF. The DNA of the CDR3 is TGTGCCAGCTCCTTCCTGGGGGGGTACGAGCAGTACTTC.